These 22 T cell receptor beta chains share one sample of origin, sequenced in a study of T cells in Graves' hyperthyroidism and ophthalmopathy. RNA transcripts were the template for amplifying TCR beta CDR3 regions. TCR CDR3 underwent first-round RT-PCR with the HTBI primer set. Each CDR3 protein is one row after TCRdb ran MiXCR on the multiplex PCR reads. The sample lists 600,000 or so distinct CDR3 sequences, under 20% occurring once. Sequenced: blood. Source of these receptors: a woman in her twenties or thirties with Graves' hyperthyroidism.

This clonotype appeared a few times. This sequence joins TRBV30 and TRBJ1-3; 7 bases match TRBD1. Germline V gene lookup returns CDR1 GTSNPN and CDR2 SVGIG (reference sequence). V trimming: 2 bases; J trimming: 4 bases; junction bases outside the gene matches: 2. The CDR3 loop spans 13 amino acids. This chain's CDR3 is CAWSQDRGNTIYF. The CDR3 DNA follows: TGTGCCTGGAGTCAGGACAGGGGAAACACCATATATTTT.

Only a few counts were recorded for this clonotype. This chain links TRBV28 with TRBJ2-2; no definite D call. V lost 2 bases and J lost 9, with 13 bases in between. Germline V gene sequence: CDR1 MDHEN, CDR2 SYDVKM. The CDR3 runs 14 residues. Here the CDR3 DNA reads TGTGCCAGCAGTTTACTTATTTGGGGTTGGGAGCTGTTTTTT. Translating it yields CASSLLIWGWELFF.

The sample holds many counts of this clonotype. Here the CDR3 reads CASRGTAYSTDTQYF. DNA of the CDR3: TGTGCCAGCAGGGGGACAGCCTATAGCACAGATACGCAGTATTTT. The chain couples TRBV2 to TRBJ2-3, with 7 nucleotides matching TRBD1. Unmatched junction bases numbered 6, after V lost 6 bases and J lost 0 bases. CDR1 SNHLY and CDR2 FYNNEI come from the germline V gene. The CDR3 runs 15 residues.

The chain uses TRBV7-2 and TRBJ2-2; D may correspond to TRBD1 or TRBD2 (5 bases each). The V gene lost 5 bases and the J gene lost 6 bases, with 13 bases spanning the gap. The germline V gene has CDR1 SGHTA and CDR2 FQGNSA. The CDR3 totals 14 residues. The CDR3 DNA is TGTGCCAGCAGCAGGGGACCCGTCCCCGGGGAGCTGTTTTTT. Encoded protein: CASSRGPVPGELFF. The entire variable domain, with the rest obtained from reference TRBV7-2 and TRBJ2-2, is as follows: GAGVSQSPSNKVTEKGKDVELRCDPISGHTALYWYRQSLGQGLEFLIYFQGNSAPDKSGLPSDRFSAERTGGSVSTLTIQRTQQEDSAVYLCASSRGPVPGELFFGEGSRLTVL.

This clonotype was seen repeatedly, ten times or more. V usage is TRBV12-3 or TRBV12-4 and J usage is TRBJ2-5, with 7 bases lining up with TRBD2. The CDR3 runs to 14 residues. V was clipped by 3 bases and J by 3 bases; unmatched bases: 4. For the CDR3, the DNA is TGTGCCAGCAGTTTTATGACTAGCAAAGAGACCCAGTACTTC. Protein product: CASSFMTSKETQYF.

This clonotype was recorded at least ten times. Here the CDR3 DNA reads TGTGCCAGCAGTCCGCGCGATGGCTACACCTTC. Amino acids: CASSPRDGYTF. The chain uses TRBV6-1 and TRBJ1-2; D uncertain. The CDR3 runs 11 residues. Germline assignment: CDR1 MNHNS and CDR2 SASEGT. With 5 bases removed from V and 6 bases from J, the gap between germline ends came to 7 bases.

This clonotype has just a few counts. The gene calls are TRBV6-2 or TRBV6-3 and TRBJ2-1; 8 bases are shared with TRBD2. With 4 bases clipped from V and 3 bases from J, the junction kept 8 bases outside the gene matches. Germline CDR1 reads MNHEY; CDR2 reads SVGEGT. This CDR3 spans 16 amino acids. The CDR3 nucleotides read TGTGCCAGCAGTTCTCTTAGCGGGGTCATCTACAATGAGCAGTTCTTC. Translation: CASSSLSGVIYNEQFF.

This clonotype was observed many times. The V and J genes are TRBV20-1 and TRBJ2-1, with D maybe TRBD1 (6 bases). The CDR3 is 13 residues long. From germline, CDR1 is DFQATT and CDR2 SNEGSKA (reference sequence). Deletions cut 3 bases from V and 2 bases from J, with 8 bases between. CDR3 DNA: TGCAGTGCTAGGCCAGGGGCCTACAATGAGCAGTTCTTC. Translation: CSARPGAYNEQFF.

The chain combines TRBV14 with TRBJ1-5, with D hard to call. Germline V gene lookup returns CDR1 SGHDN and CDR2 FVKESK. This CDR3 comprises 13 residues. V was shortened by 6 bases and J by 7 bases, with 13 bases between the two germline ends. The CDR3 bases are TGTGCCAGCAGTCCGGGTCTACGGCAGCCCCAGCATTTT. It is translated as CASSPGLRQPQHF. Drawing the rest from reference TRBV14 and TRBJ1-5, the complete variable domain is EAGVTQFPSHSVIEKGQTVTLRCDPISGHDNLYWYRRVMGKEIKFLLHFVKESKQDESGMPNNRFLAERTGGTYSTLKVQPAELEDSGVYFCASSPGLRQPQHFGDGTRLSIL.

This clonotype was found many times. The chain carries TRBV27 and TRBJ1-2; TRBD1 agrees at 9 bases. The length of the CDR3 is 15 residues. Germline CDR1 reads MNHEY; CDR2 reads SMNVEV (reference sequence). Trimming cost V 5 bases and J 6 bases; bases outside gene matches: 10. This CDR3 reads CASSTLRDRVDGYTF. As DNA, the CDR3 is TGTGCCAGCAGTACCTTGCGGGACAGGGTCGATGGCTACACCTTC.

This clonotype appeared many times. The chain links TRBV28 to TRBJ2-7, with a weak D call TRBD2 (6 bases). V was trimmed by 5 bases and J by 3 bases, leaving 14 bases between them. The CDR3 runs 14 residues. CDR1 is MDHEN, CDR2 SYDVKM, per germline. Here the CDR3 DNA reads TGTGCCAGCAGTCCCGGGACTTCCCTCTACGAGCAGTACTTC. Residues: CASSPGTSLYEQYF.

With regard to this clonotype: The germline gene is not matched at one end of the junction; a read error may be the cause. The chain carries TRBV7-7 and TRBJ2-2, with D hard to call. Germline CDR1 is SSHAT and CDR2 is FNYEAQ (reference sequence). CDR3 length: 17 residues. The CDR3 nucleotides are TGTGCTAGCAGCTTATACGTTGCGAAACTGAACACCGGGGAGCTGTTTTTT. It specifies CASSLYVAKLNTGELFF.

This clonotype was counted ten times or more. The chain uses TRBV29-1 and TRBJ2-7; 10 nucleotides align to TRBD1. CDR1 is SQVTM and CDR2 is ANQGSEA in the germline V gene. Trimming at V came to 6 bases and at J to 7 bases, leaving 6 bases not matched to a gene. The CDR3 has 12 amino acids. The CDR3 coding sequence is TGCAGCGTAAACCGGGACAGGGGTGAGCAGTACTTC. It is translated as CSVNRDRGEQYF.

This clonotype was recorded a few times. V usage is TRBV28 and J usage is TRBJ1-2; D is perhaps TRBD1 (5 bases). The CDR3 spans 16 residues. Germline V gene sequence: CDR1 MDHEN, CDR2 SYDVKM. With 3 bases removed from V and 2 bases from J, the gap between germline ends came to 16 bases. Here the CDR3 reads CASSFEGRQGNYGYTF. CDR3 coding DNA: TGTGCCAGCAGTTTTGAGGGGAGGCAGGGCAACTATGGCTACACCTTC.

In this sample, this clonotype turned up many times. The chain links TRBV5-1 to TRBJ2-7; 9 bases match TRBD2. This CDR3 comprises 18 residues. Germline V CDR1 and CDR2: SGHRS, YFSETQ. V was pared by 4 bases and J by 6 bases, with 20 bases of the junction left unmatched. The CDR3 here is CASSRFGTSNSGLGEQYF. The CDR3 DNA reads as TGCGCCAGCAGCCGTTTCGGGACTAGCAATTCCGGGCTCGGCGAGCAGTACTTC.

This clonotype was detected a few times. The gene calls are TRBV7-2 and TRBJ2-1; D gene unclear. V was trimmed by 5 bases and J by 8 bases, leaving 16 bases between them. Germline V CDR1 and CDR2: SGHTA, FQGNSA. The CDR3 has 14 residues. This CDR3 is CASSEGRANDEQFF. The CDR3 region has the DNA TGTGCCAGCAGCGAAGGAAGAGCGAACGATGAGCAGTTCTTC.

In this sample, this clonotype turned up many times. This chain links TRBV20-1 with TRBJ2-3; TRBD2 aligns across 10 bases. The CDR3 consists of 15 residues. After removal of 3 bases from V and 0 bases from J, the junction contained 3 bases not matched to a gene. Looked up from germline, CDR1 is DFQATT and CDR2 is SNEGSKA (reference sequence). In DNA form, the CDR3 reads TGCAGTGCTAGGACTAGCGGGTGGAGCACAGATACGCAGTATTTT. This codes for CSARTSGWSTDTQYF.

This CDR3 is CASSPTIRAMNTEAFF. Written as DNA, the CDR3 is TGTGCCAGCAGCCCTACGATCAGGGCTATGAACACTGAAGCTTTCTTT. The chain couples TRBV6-4 to TRBJ1-1; D may be TRBD1 (5 bases). V lost 6 bases and J 0 bases, leaving 17 bases between the germline ends. This CDR3 comprises 16 residues. Germline-derived CDR1 and CDR2 are MRHNA and SNTAGT.

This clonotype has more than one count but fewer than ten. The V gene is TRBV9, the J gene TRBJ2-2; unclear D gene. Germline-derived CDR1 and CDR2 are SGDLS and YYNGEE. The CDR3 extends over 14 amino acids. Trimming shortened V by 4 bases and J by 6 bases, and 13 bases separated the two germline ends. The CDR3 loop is CASSPRPSPGELFF. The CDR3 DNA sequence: TGTGCCAGCAGCCCCCGACCGTCCCCCGGGGAGCTGTTTTTT.

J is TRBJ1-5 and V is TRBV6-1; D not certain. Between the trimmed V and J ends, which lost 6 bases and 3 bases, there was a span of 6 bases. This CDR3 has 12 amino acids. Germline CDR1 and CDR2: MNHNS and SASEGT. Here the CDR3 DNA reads TGTGCCAGCAGCACGGCCAATCAGCCCCAGCATTTT. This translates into CASSTANQPQHF.

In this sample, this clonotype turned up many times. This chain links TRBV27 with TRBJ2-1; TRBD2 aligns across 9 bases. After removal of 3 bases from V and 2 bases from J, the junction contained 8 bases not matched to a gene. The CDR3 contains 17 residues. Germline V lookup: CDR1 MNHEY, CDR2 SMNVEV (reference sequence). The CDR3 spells CASSFGVSGSTYNEQFF. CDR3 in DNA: TGTGCCAGCAGTTTTGGGGTTAGCGGGAGTACCTACAATGAGCAGTTCTTC.

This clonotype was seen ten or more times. The CDR3 spells CALDGVSDNSPLHF. CDR3 bases: TGTGCCCTCGACGGGGTTTCGGATAATTCACCCCTCCACTTT. The rearrangement joins TRBV30 to TRBJ1-6, with no clear D. This CDR3 has 14 amino acids. V shed 8 bases and J shed 5 bases, with 16 bases lying between them. Germline values: CDR1 GTSNPN, CDR2 SVGIG (reference sequence).